One sample yielded the 8 T cell receptor beta chains listed below, sequenced in a study of T cell responses to AZD1222 COVID-19 vaccine. Sequencing was performed with immunoSEQ multiplex PCR; in TCRdb, only in-frame clones are kept and a portion is missing. This sample has about 53,000 clones, with approximately 90% found just once. The sequencing here drew on peripheral blood, taken 28 days after the second AZD1222 dose. The receptor set was obtained from an adult who received the AZD1222 COVID-19 vaccine.

J is TRBJ2-1 and V is TRBV1; the tabulated D call, TRBD2, remains unverified against the DNA. TRBV1 counts as a pseudogene. The CDR3 runs 17 residues. CDR3 amino acids: CTSSQDGSAGTYNEQFF. CDR3 coding DNA: TGCACCAGCAGCCAAGATGGATCGGCAGGGACTTACAATGAGCAGTTCTTC.

The chain is built from TRBV11-2 and TRBJ2-7, with TRBD2 matching over 8 bases. Germline V gene sequence: CDR1 SGHAT, CDR2 FQNNGV. J gave up 3 bases and V 5 bases, and 9 bases lay outside the gene matches. CDR3 length: 15 residues. The CDR3 DNA reads as TGTGCCAGCAGCCGCTCAGCGGGAGCAGTCTACGAGCAGTACTTC. Encoded protein: CASSRSAGAVYEQYF.

A word on this clone: One end of the junction does not line up with germline, which may come from a read error. This chain links TRBV2 with TRBJ1-1; D is unresolved. This CDR3 is 8 amino acids long. Germline CDR1 is SNHLY and CDR2 is FYNNEI. DNA of the CDR3: TGTGCCAGCACTGAAGCTTTCTTT. Translated: CASTEAFF.

This clone was seen more than once but under ten times. The chain links TRBV29-1 to TRBJ1-4; weak D call: TRBD1 (5 bases). CDR3 length: 13 amino acids. V lost 6 bases and J 5 bases, leaving 13 bases between the germline ends. Germline loops: CDR1 SQVTM, CDR2 ANQGSEA. CDR3: CSVAGGANEKLFF. CDR3 nucleotides: TGCAGCGTAGCGGGGGGTGCGAATGAAAAACTGTTTTTT.

The chain links TRBV19 to TRBJ2-2; 12 bases line up with TRBD1. The CDR3 runs 18 residues. Germline V lookup: CDR1 LNHDA, CDR2 SQIVND (reference sequence). V lost 6 bases to trimming and J lost 8 bases; unmatched junction nucleotides: 16. This CDR3 is CASSRNVPGQGAYGELFF. The CDR3 DNA sequence: TGTGCCAGTAGCCGAAATGTACCGGGACAGGGGGCTTATGGGGAGCTGTTTTTT.

V usage is TRBV12-5 and J usage is TRBJ2-5, with 8 bases fitting TRBD2. The CDR3 covers 17 residues. V trimming: 2 bases; J trimming: 7 bases; junction bases outside the gene matches: 15. Germline V gives CDR1 LGHNT, CDR2 FRNRAP. In nucleotides, the CDR3 is TGTGCTAGTGGTTTGTCCCGGGACCCGGGACTAGTTGTGACCCAGTACTTC. This encodes CASGLSRDPGLVVTQYF.

This clone was seen just once. This chain uses TRBV20-1 with TRBJ2-7; 7 bases fit TRBD2. Germline CDR1 DFQATT, CDR2 SNEGSKA (reference sequence). With 3 bases clipped from V and 3 bases from J, the junction kept 2 bases outside the gene matches. CDR3 size: 12 residues. Written as DNA, the CDR3 is TGCAGTGCTAGTGGGAGGGGCTACGAGCAGTACTTC. It codes for CSASGRGYEQYF.

The V and J genes are TRBV6-2 or TRBV6-3 and TRBJ2-7; the match to TRBD2 covers 9 bases. This CDR3 has 17 amino acids. V lost 5 bases and J lost 5; bases outside the gene matches: 16. CDR1 MNHEY and CDR2 SVGEGT come from the germline V gene. CDR3 sequence: CASSALPGAGGPNEQYF. CDR3 sequence (DNA): TGTGCCAGCAGTGCCCTACCCGGTGCGGGAGGGCCAAACGAGCAGTACTTC.